The 32 T cell receptor beta chains given below trace back to one sample, sequenced in a study of blood T cell repertoires in COVID-19. Only in-frame clones appear in the TCRdb table, and some are missing; sequencing was by immunoSEQ multiplex PCR. The sample shows about 140,000 clones, around 90% of them seen only once. Sequencing was done on a sample of peripheral blood. These receptors originate from a woman aged 60-75 years with acute or convalescent COVID-19.

Points on this clone: In the same sample, other DNA sequences code for this CDR3. The chain joins TRBV6-5 to TRBJ1-2; D might be TRBD1 (6 bases). Germline assignment: CDR1 MNHEY and CDR2 SVGAGI. The CDR3 is made up of 15 amino acids. V was cut by 0 bases and J by 2 bases, with 10 bases left in between. CDR3 sequence (DNA): TGTGCCAGCAGTTACTCCCGGCAGGGGAACTATGGCTACACCTTC. Translation: CASSYSRQGNYGYTF.

This clone was seen just once. The V call is TRBV2, the J call TRBJ2-5, with 8 nucleotides matching TRBD2. Germline V gene lookup returns CDR1 SNHLY and CDR2 FYNNEI. The CDR3 runs to 16 residues. J was trimmed by 1 base and V by 1 base; bases with no gene match: 5. Written as DNA, the CDR3 is TGTGCCAGCAGTGAAGTTGCGGGGGGCCTCCAAGAGACCCAGTACTTC. Protein: CASSEVAGGLQETQYF.

The rearrangement uses TRBV28 and TRBJ2-7; 8 positions agree with TRBD1. Germline V CDR1 and CDR2: MDHEN, SYDVKM. This CDR3 spans 16 amino acids. J was trimmed by 5 bases and V by 3 bases; bases with no gene match: 12. CDR3 sequence reads: CASSLPTRGRDNEQYF. CDR3 bases: TGTGCCAGCAGTTTGCCAACCAGGGGGCGCGATAACGAGCAGTACTTC.

The gene calls are TRBV7-9 and TRBJ2-2; 10 positions match TRBD1. Looked up from germline, CDR1 is SEHNR and CDR2 is FQNEAQ (reference sequence). V shed 10 bases, J shed 2 bases, and the junction held 16 bases outside the gene matches. There are 18 residues in the CDR3. In DNA, the CDR3 is TGTGCCACCAGGCCCAGCCCCGGGACAGGGGTCAACACCGGGGAGCTGTTTTTT. It is translated as CATRPSPGTGVNTGELFF.

There are a few counts of this clone. The chain couples TRBV7-9 to TRBJ2-3; TRBD2 matches 9 bases. Looked up from germline, CDR1 is SEHNR and CDR2 is FQNEAQ (reference sequence). The CDR3 loop spans 15 amino acids. The V segment lost 3 bases and the J segment 3 bases; nucleotides outside the gene matches: 4. The CDR3 coding sequence is TGTGCCAGCAGCTTGGCGGGGGGGCCGACAGATACGCAGTATTTT. It codes for CASSLAGGPTDTQYF.

The V call is TRBV5-4, the J call TRBJ1-1; D not resolved. In germline, CDR1 is SGHNT, CDR2 YYREEE (reference sequence). Trimming cost V 5 bases and J 1 base, with 9 bases left between them. This CDR3 has 13 amino acids. The CDR3 loop reads CASSLTQNTEAFF. The CDR3, as DNA: TGTGCCAGCAGTCTGACACAGAACACTGAAGCTTTCTTT.

The V call is TRBV15, the J call TRBJ2-7; tentative D call: TRBD2 (5 bases). Germline CDR1 and CDR2: LNHNV and YYDKDF (reference sequence). V lost 0 bases, J lost 2 bases, and 11 bases lay in between. The CDR3 contains 15 residues. In nucleotides, the CDR3 is TGTGCCACCAGCAGAGAAAGAGGGATCGCCTACGAGCAGTACTTC. Its protein product is CATSRERGIAYEQYF. The variable domain in full, with the rest retrieved from reference TRBV15 and TRBJ2-7, is DAMVIQNPRYQVTQFGKPVTLSCSQTLNHNVMYWYQQKSSQAPKLLFHYYDKDFNNEADTPDNFQSRRPNTSFCFLDIRSPGLGDTAMYLCATSRERGIAYEQYFGPGTRLTVT.

The chain couples TRBV19 to TRBJ1-5; D remains unclear. V was clipped by 7 bases and J by 0 bases, with 19 bases between them. CDR3 size: 17 residues. Per the germline V gene, CDR1 is LNHDA and CDR2 is SQIVND (reference sequence). CDR3 coding DNA: TGTGCCAGTAAACCCCTCGCGGGGAGGAATAGCAATCAGCCCCAGCATTTT. This codes for CASKPLAGRNSNQPQHF.

The CDR3 coding sequence is TGTGCCAGCAGTTTAGACAGCTCTGGAAACACCATATATTTT. Amino acids: CASSLDSSGNTIYF. This chain uses TRBV28 with TRBJ1-3, with D perhaps matching TRBD1 (5 bases). CDR3 size: 14 residues. From germline, CDR1 is MDHEN and CDR2 SYDVKM. V lost 2 bases, J lost 0 bases, and 5 bases lay in between.

V gene TRBV6-5 combines with J gene TRBJ2-7; TRBD1 matches at 7 bases. V lost 8 bases, J lost 3 bases, and 7 bases stayed unmatched. This CDR3 spans 13 amino acids. Germline V gene data show CDR1 as MNHEY and CDR2 as SVGAGI. The DNA of the CDR3 is TGTGCCAGCGGACAGGTCCCGATCTACGAGCAGTACTTC. Amino acids: CASGQVPIYEQYF.

This chain links TRBV6-5 with TRBJ2-7, with D possibly being TRBD2 (5 bases). The CDR3 extends over 14 amino acids. From germline, CDR1 is MNHEY and CDR2 SVGAGI. V gave up 2 bases and J gave up 4 bases, with 12 bases separating them. CDR3 residues: CASSYTRTGYEQYF. DNA of the CDR3: TGTGCCAGCAGTTACACGAGGACTGGTTACGAGCAGTACTTC.

The chain employs TRBV7-8 and TRBJ1-4, with 12 nucleotides matching TRBD1. From germline, CDR1 is SGHVS and CDR2 FQNEAQ. J lost 7 bases, V lost 4 bases, and 13 bases had no gene match. CDR3 size: 18 residues. CDR3: CASSSRRGTGGLSEKLFF. As DNA, the CDR3 is TGTGCCAGCAGCTCCCGGAGGGGGACAGGGGGCTTGTCTGAAAAACTGTTTTTT.

V is TRBV9 and J is TRBJ2-5, with D perhaps matching TRBD2 (7 bases). Trimming removed 3 bases at V and 1 base at J, with 16 bases between. This CDR3 comprises 16 residues. CDR1 is SGDLS and CDR2 is YYNGEE in the germline V gene. The CDR3 DNA follows: TGTGCCAGCAGCGAGGGGGGGACGGGGATCCAAGAGACCCAGTACTTC. It is translated as CASSEGGTGIQETQYF.

The V call is TRBV19, the J call TRBJ1-1, with 8 bases identical to TRBD1. This CDR3 spans 14 amino acids. Germline V CDR1 and CDR2: LNHDA, SQIVND (reference sequence). J was trimmed by 5 bases and V by 1 base; bases with no gene match: 3. The CDR3 spells CASSIGTGTTEAFF. CDR3 DNA: TGTGCCAGTAGTATAGGGACAGGGACGACTGAAGCTTTCTTT.

There are a few counts of this clone. Different DNA sequences within this sample yield the same CDR3. V gene TRBV4-3 combines with J gene TRBJ1-3; unclear D gene. V lost 1 base and J 4 bases, leaving 8 bases between the germline ends. The germline V gene has CDR1 LGHNA and CDR2 YSLEER. CDR3 length: 14 amino acids. CDR3 nucleotide sequence: TGCGCCAGCAGCCAAGGGGCTTCCGGAAACACCATATATTTT. Protein sequence: CASSQGASGNTIYF.

The J gene is TRBJ1-2, the V gene TRBV19; no clear D gene. The CDR3 spans 13 residues. Germline lookup yields CDR1 LNHDA and CDR2 SQIVND (reference sequence). The V end lost 8 bases, the J end lost 5 bases, and 15 bases lay between the germline ends. CDR3 bases: TGTGCCAGTCTCCCTACCCCGGGGTATGGCTACACCTTC. Residues: CASLPTPGYGYTF.

This chain links TRBV6-4 with TRBJ1-2; D is possibly TRBD1 (5 bases). CDR1 and CDR2 (germline): MRHNA, SNTAGT. V gave up 4 bases and J gave up 6 bases, with 6 bases separating them. This CDR3 contains 11 residues. The CDR3 DNA sequence: TGTGCCAGCAGTGCGGGGGATGGCTACACCTTC. Translating it yields CASSAGDGYTF.

This clone is a singleton in its sample. Here the CDR3 reads CASSPMPGGGGNQPQHF. Here the CDR3 DNA reads TGTGCCAGCTCACCTATGCCCGGCGGAGGGGGCAATCAGCCCCAGCATTTT. The gene calls are TRBV18 and TRBJ1-5; a weak D match, TRBD1 (5 bases). Germline lookup yields CDR1 KGHSH and CDR2 LQKENI. The V end was cut by 3 bases, the J end by 2 bases, with 17 bases between. CDR3 size: 17 residues. Drawing the rest from reference TRBV18 and TRBJ1-5, the complete variable domain is NAGVMQNPRHLVRRRGQEARLRCSPMKGHSHVYWYRQLPEEGLKFMVYLQKENIIDESGMPKERFSAEFPKEGPSILRIQQVVRGDSAAYFCASSPMPGGGGNQPQHFGDGTRLSIL.

This chain joins TRBV7-6 and TRBJ2-5, with 7 bases identical to TRBD2. The CDR3 extends over 17 amino acids. The V gene's germline CDR1 is SGHVS and CDR2 FNYEAQ. After removal of 1 base from V and 6 bases from J, the junction contained 14 bases not matched to a gene. CDR3 loop: CASSLGGGGGFGQTQYF. The CDR3 DNA reads TGTGCCAGCAGCTTAGGCGGGGGTGGTGGATTCGGTCAGACCCAGTACTTC.

The rearrangement uses TRBV6-2 or TRBV6-3 and TRBJ2-6, with 9 bases fitting TRBD1. The V gene's germline CDR1 is MNHEY and CDR2 SVGEGT. This CDR3 has 16 residues. Losses at the gene ends were 5 bases for V and 2 bases for J; bases not matched to a gene: 4. Here the CDR3 reads CASSHRQGAGANVLTF. CDR3 sequence (DNA): TGTGCCAGCAGTCATCGACAGGGGGCTGGGGCCAACGTCCTGACTTTC.

V and J are TRBV19 and TRBJ2-2; D uncertain. V lost 5 bases and J 5 bases, leaving 12 bases between the germline ends. The CDR3 spans 14 residues. Germline values: CDR1 LNHDA, CDR2 SQIVND (reference sequence). The DNA for the CDR3 is TGTGCCAGTAGTCACACCCTGAGGACCGGGGAGCTGTTTTTT. Amino acid sequence: CASSHTLRTGELFF.

The chain uses TRBV5-5 and TRBJ1-3, with 10 nucleotides matching TRBD1. V trimming: 3 bases; J trimming: 0 bases; junction bases outside the gene matches: 9. This CDR3 comprises 18 residues. Germline V gene sequence: CDR1 SGHKS, CDR2 YYEKEE (reference sequence). CDR3 in DNA: TGTGCCAGCAGCTCCTGGACAGGGGGAAGAATCTCTGGAAACACCATATATTTT. Its protein is CASSSWTGGRISGNTIYF.

This sequence joins TRBV9 and TRBJ1-4; 7 bases align to TRBD1. The V segment lost 0 bases and the J segment 3 bases; nucleotides outside the gene matches: 11. The CDR3 totals 18 residues. Germline V gives CDR1 SGDLS, CDR2 YYNGEE. The CDR3 protein is CASSVAGGGAGANEKLFF. CDR3 nucleotides: TGTGCCAGCAGCGTAGCTGGAGGGGGCGCGGGTGCTAATGAAAAACTGTTTTTT.

V gene TRBV7-2 combines with J gene TRBJ1-2; D possibly corresponds to TRBD1 (6 bases). The germline V and J ends were trimmed by 1 base and 2 bases, with 14 bases remaining between them. Germline V gene data show CDR1 as SGHTA and CDR2 as FQGNSA. The CDR3 totals 16 residues. This CDR3 reads CASSLVQGVSNYGYTF. DNA of the CDR3: TGTGCCAGCAGCTTAGTACAGGGAGTGTCCAACTATGGCTACACCTTC.

The V gene is TRBV11-2, the J gene TRBJ1-4, with D unclear. The CDR3 runs to 15 residues. Germline-derived CDR1 and CDR2 are SGHAT and FQNNGV. V lost 1 base and J lost 5, with 11 bases in between. CDR3 sequence: CASSLGVGGNEKLFF. In nucleotides, the CDR3 is TGTGCCAGCAGCTTAGGGGTTGGAGGGAATGAAAAACTGTTTTTT.

V usage is TRBV13 and J usage is TRBJ1-1; 9 bases match TRBD1. V dropped 11 bases and J dropped 4; count of bases not matched to a gene: 14. The germline gives CDR1 PRHDT, CDR2 FYEKMQ (reference sequence). The CDR3 covers 15 residues. The CDR3 protein is CASAPRGTGSTEAFF. The DNA for the CDR3 is TGTGCCTCCGCCCCTCGGGGGACAGGGAGCACTGAAGCTTTCTTT.

This clone was seen once. The chain joins TRBV27 to TRBJ1-6; perhaps TRBD1 as D (6 bases). The length of the CDR3 is 18 residues. The V gene's germline CDR1 is MNHEY and CDR2 SMNVEV (reference sequence). Trimming shortened V by 6 bases and J by 3 bases, and 21 bases separated the two germline ends. In DNA, the CDR3 is TGTGCCAGCAGGAGCCTTACAGGGTCAGCAGTCTATAATTCACCCCTCCACTTT. This gives the protein CASRSLTGSAVYNSPLHF.

CDR3 amino acids: CASSLDLGTGLSTDTQYF. CDR3 DNA: TGTGCCAGCAGCTTAGATCTTGGGACAGGGTTGAGCACAGATACGCAGTATTTT. The gene calls are TRBV11-2 and TRBJ2-3; 9 bases match TRBD1. The CDR3 covers 18 residues. CDR1 is SGHAT and CDR2 is FQNNGV in the germline V gene. V was pared by 0 bases and J by 0 bases, with 7 bases of the junction left unmatched.

The sample holds one count of this clone. Written as DNA, the CDR3 is TGTGCCAGCAGCTTGGGCAGGAGGGACTATGGCTACACCTTC. This codes for CASSLGRRDYGYTF. The rearrangement links TRBV5-5 to TRBJ1-2; D remains unclear. Trimming left V 0 bases short and J 3 bases short, with 9 bases between. This CDR3 has 14 residues. The germline V gene encodes CDR1 SGHKS and CDR2 YYEKEE (reference sequence). The full variable domain, in which reference TRBV5-5 and TRBJ1-2 provide the parts outside the CDR3, is DAGVTQSPTHLIKTRGQQVTLRCSPISGHKSVSWYQQVLGQGPQFIFQYYEKEERGRGNFPDRFSARQFPNYSSELNVNALLLGDSALYLCASSLGRRDYGYTFGSGTRLTVV.

The J gene is TRBJ2-7, the V gene TRBV28; 7 bases map to TRBD1. Per the germline V gene, CDR1 is MDHEN and CDR2 is SYDVKM. V was pared by 6 bases and J by 6 bases, with 11 bases of the junction left unmatched. The CDR3 totals 14 residues. In nucleotides, the CDR3 is TGTGCCAGCAGAAAAACCACAGGGGATCGCGAGCAGTACTTC. This translates into CASRKTTGDREQYF.

The chain's CDR3 is CASRAFGAAKNIQYF. The CDR3 nucleotides read TGCGCCAGCAGGGCTTTTGGGGCAGCCAAAAACATTCAGTACTTC. The J gene is TRBJ2-4, the V gene TRBV10-2; D possibly corresponds to TRBD1 (5 bases). The length of the CDR3 is 15 residues. Trimming pared 6 bases from V and 0 bases from J, leaving 12 bases between. Germline CDR1 is WSHSY and CDR2 is SAAADI.

The rearrangement uses TRBV15 and TRBJ1-2, with TRBD1 matching over 10 bases. V shed 1 base and J 6 bases; nucleotides not matched to a gene: 11. The CDR3 is 17 amino acids. The germline V gene has CDR1 LNHNV and CDR2 YYDKDF (reference sequence). CDR3 in amino acids: CATSRAYKRDRGNGYTF. CDR3 sequence (DNA): TGTGCCACCAGCAGAGCGTACAAACGGGACAGGGGCAATGGCTACACCTTC. Full variable domain (rest looked up from reference TRBV15 and TRBJ1-2): DAMVIQNPRYQVTQFGKPVTLSCSQTLNHNVMYWYQQKSSQAPKLLFHYYDKDFNNEADTPDNFQSRRPNTSFCFLDIRSPGLGDTAMYLCATSRAYKRDRGNGYTFGSGTRLTVV.